The clone carrying this T cell receptor beta chain was counted ten times or more. Its antigen is as yet unknown. The data belong to a study of T cells after yellow fever vaccination. Study overall: Libraries from low-cell-number fractions were prepared with the SMART-Seq v4 Ultra Low Input RNA kit.

Using its own MiXCR run on the 5' RACE reads, TCRdb lists one record per CDR3 protein. This table holds 350,000 to 450,000 distinct CDR3 sequences, roughly 6.2% found once. General observations from the study: In post-booster samples, most primary-vaccination clones reappeared (approximately 95% CD4, around 87% CD8).

The sequence was obtained from a man aged 25-45 years who received the YFV17D yellow fever vaccine. The sample consisted of PBMCs, taken 5 days after the yellow fever booster vaccination.

CDR3 nucleotides: TGTGCCACCAGCAGGGATACAGGGTCCTACGAGCAGTACTTC. This codes for CATSRDTGSYEQYF. This rearrangement joins TRBV15 to TRBJ2-7, with a tentative D call TRBD1 (6 bases). Per the germline V gene, CDR1 is LNHNV and CDR2 is YYDKDF (reference sequence). Trimming removed 3 bases from V and 1 base from J, with 10 bases in between. CDR3 length: 14 residues.